This TCR beta chain was obtained from a study of HIV-infected patients and healthy controls. Study outcomes and limitations: Only sixteen HIV-infected individuals were processed, a major limit on how widely findings apply.

The repertoire came from unfractionated whole blood and reflected all unsorted peripheral T cells. cDNA was made from roughly 500 ng RNA using alpha and beta constant primers. Using multiplexing indices, alpha and beta chain libraries were generated apart by chain-specific third strand synthesis. TCRdb ran MiXCR on the 5' RACE reads and lists one entry per CDR3 protein. The repertoire holds under 6,500 distinct CDR3 sequences, under 25% seen once, with around 23% in the top ten. About this clonotype: Its antigen is as yet unknown.

Trimming cost V 3 bases and J 7 bases, with 15 bases left between them. The CDR3 loop spans 14 amino acids. Germline CDR1 reads LGHDT; CDR2 reads YNNKEL (reference sequence). The TCR comes from an adult with HIV infection. This chain links TRBV3-1 with TRBJ1-1; D unclear. This sample comprised blood, obtained before antiretroviral therapy. CDR3 DNA sequence: TGTGCCAGCAGCCATACTGCAGCGGGCCATGAAGCTTTCTTT. Amino acid sequence: CASSHTAAGHEAFF.